This entry is about one T cell receptor beta chain. The sample is drawn from a study of identical twins. This CDR3 contains 13 residues. Germline V CDR1 and CDR2: ENHRY, SYGVKD. V was trimmed by 3 bases and J by 2 bases, leaving 6 bases between them. TCRdb passed the 5' RACE reads through MiXCR, listing each CDR3 protein once. Seen here are 1,800,000 or so distinct CDR3 sequences, more than 30% observed once, and the top ten hold about 0.25%. This clonotype originated in a newborn girl in good health. The sequenced sample consisted of cord blood. This sequence joins TRBV10-3 and TRBJ2-3; no definite D call. CDR3 nucleotides: TGTGCCATCAGTGACTCCTACACAGATACGCAGTATTTT. Residues: CAISDSYTDTQYF.